This note documents a single T cell receptor beta chain sequence. These data originate in a study of blood T cell repertoires in COVID-19. Assay: immunoSEQ multiplex PCR; the TCRdb copy retains only in-frame clones and omits some. The table lists about 110,000 clones, approximately 91% of them singletons. V shed 0 bases and J shed 0 bases, with 19 bases lying between them. From germline, CDR1 is SGDLS and CDR2 YYNGEE. The CDR3 covers 18 residues. The V gene is TRBV9, the J gene TRBJ2-7; possibly TRBD1 for D (5 bases). This receptor was obtained from a woman in her 70s who had recovered from COVID-19. Sequenced sample: peripheral blood. CDR3 sequence: CASSVAPSSGLNSYEQYF. The CDR3 nucleotides read TGTGCCAGCAGCGTAGCCCCCAGTTCAGGGTTGAACTCCTACGAGCAGTACTTC.